The rows below give T cell receptor beta chains drawn from one sample of a study of T cell responses to AZD1222 COVID-19 vaccine. Libraries were prepared by immunoSEQ multiplex PCR; TCRdb keeps only in-frame clonotypes and omits some of them. The table records fewer than 150,000 clones, about 91% of them present only once. Sequenced material: peripheral blood, taken 28 days after the second AZD1222 dose. The source of these receptors is an adult who received the AZD1222 COVID-19 vaccine. The CDR3 runs from the conserved cysteine through the conserved F or W. D genes are given only for firm matches. Size tells how often a clone was seen (once, few, many) or the class of an expanded clone, and some rows leave it out.

>TRBV28|NA|NA|TRBJ1-1
TGTGCCAGCAGCCTCAGTTTTATCCGTAACACTGAAGCTTTCTTT
CASSLSFIRNTEAFF
>TRBV6-5|NA|NA|TRBJ1-1
TGTGCCAGCAGTTACCCAGGACTGGAAGCTTTCTTT
CASSYPGLEAFF
>TRBV7-6|NA|NA|TRBJ1-1
TGTGCCAGCAGCTTAGAGGGGAGAGTGAACACTGAAGCTTTCTTT
CASSLEGRVNTEAFF
>TRBV9|NA|NA|TRBJ1-2
TGTGCCAGCAGCGTATACAGTAACTATGGCTACACCTTC
CASSVYSNYGYTF
>TRBV3-1/TRBV3-2|NA|NA|TRBJ1-4
TGTGCCAGCAGCCAAGGATCCACCTCCAATGAAAAACTGTTTTTT
CASSQGSTSNEKLFF
>TRBV4-1|NA|NA|TRBJ1-4
TGCGCCAGCAGCGTACGGATCTCGAATGAAAAACTGTTTTTT
CASSVRISNEKLFF
>TRBV3-1/TRBV3-2|TRBD1|NA|TRBJ1-1
TGTGCCAGCAGCTTTCAGGGGGGAACTGAAGCTTTCTTT
CASSFQGGTEAFF
>TRBV28|NA|NA|TRBJ1-2
TGTGCCAGTATGTTGCCCAACTATGGCTACACCTTC
CASMLPNYGYTF
>TRBV10-3|NA|few|TRBJ1-1
TGTGCCATCAGCAGGGAGATGAACACTGAAGCTTTCTTT
CAISREMNTEAFF
>TRBV7-9|TRBD2|NA|TRBJ2-1
TGTGCCAGCAGCATTGCTAGCGGGAGGGCCGGTGAGCAGTTCTTC
CASSIASGRAGEQFF
>TRBV7-2|NA|NA|TRBJ1-5
TGTGCCAGCAGCCCCGTGGATTATAGCAATCAGCCCCAGCATTTT
CASSPVDYSNQPQHF
>TRBV6-1|TRBD1|NA|TRBJ2-1
TGTGCCAGCAGTGACCGGACAGGGGGATTATACAATGAGCAGTTCTTC
CASSDRTGGLYNEQFF
>TRBV6-5|NA|NA|TRBJ1-6
TGTGCCAGCAGTCGAGAGGACGGGGCGGATTCACCCCTCCACTTT
CASSREDGADSPLHF
>TRBV6-2/TRBV6-3|NA|once|TRBJ1-2
TGTGCCAGCAGTTACTTCCTTACGGAGAATGGCTACACCTTC
CASSYFLTENGYTF
>TRBV11-2|NA|NA|TRBJ1-1
TGTGCCAGCAGCTTATGGGGGAAGAACCTGAACACTGAAGCTTTCTTT
CASSLWGKNLNTEAFF
>TRBV7-8|TRBD2|NA|TRBJ2-3
TGTGCCAGCAGCTTAAAGGCGGGGGGAGGCACAGATACGCAGTATTTT
CASSLKAGGGTDTQYF
>TRBV25-1|NA|NA|TRBJ1-1
TGTGCCAGCAGTGAGAACACTGAAGCTTTCTTT
CASSENTEAFF
>TRBV19|NA|NA|TRBJ1-1
TGTGCCAGTAGTATAGGGAGGGTCCTGAACACTGAAGCTTTCTTT
CASSIGRVLNTEAFF
>TRBV3-1/TRBV3-2|TRBD1|NA|TRBJ1-1
TGTGCCAGCAGTCGGACAGGGGGCACTGAAGCTTTCTTT
CASSRTGGTEAFF
>TRBV2|NA|NA|TRBJ2-7
TGTGCCAGCAGTGAACTCGGCGGGACCTCCTACGAGCAGTACTTC
CASSELGGTSYEQYF